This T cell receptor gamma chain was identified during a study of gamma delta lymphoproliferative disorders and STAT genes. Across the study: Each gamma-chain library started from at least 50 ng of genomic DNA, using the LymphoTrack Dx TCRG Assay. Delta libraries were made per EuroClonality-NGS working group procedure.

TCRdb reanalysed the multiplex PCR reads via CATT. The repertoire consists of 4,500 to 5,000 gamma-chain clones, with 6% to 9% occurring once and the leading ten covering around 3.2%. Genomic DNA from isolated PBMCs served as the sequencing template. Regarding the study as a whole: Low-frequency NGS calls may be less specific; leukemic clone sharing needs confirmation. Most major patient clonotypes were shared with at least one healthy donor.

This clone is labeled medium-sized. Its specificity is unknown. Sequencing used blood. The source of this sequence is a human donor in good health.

The CDR3 sequence is CATWKGQEKLF. The CDR3 DNA reads TGTGCCACCTGGAAGGGCCAGGAGAAACTCTTT. This chain joins TRGV8 and TRGJ1 or TRGJ2. The J gene, not given by TCRdb, was assigned here from a germline match of the nucleotide sequence. Germline CDR1 reads VENAVY; CDR2 reads YDSYNSRV. V lost 6 bases and J lost 11; bases outside the gene matches: 10. The CDR3 totals 11 residues.